This T cell receptor (beta chain) appears in the sequencing data of a study of long-term antiretroviral therapy in people with HIV. In the study overall: The earliest samples came from an era when ART typically awaited falling CD4 counts.

The CDR3 contains 13 residues. V gave up 2 bases and J gave up 4 bases, with 9 bases separating them. The germline gives CDR1 MNHEY, CDR2 SMNVEV (reference sequence). Study-level points and caveats: Dominant in the repertoire at all time points were clones expanded before ART.

Survey level was the resolution at which the v3.0 immunoSEQ assay ran. The method was immunoSEQ multiplex PCR; TCRdb's version includes in-frame clones alone and lacks a portion of them. The sample lists about 20,000 clones; roughly 78% were seen once. Regarding this clone: Its antigen remains unknown.

The sequencing used unsorted PBMCs, collected 0.2 years after starting antiretroviral therapy. This sequence originates from a woman in her thirties or forties with HIV. V and J are TRBV27 and TRBJ2-7; D uncertain. CDR3 region: CASSLGQKYEQYF. CDR3 sequence (DNA): TGTGCCAGCAGTTTAGGGCAGAAATACGAGCAGTACTTC.